A single T cell receptor (beta chain) is shown here with its context. What it binds is not known. No infections or other immune events were documented during collection. Clones were sequenced by immunoSEQ multiplex PCR, and TCRdb holds only the in-frame ones, with some missing. This table holds about 53,000 clones, roughly four fifths found once. This specimen comes from a study of identifying expanded T cells in peripheral blood. General study results and limits: Technical replicates showed around 1.2 changed clones; two weeks approximately 16; four weeks 19. Approximately two-week clone count variance significantly increased as total template count grew.

The CDR3 length is 15 residues. CDR1 and CDR2 from the germline V gene are LGHNA and YSLEER. V was shortened by 2 bases and J by 6 bases, with 14 bases between the two germline ends. The J gene is TRBJ2-1, the V gene TRBV4-3; D is perhaps TRBD2 (6 bases). This receptor was obtained from a person aged 18 to 70 in good health. Input material: blood. CDR3 nucleotide sequence: TGCGCCAGCAGCCAACTCCGGGACTCGCGCAATGAGCAGTTCTTC. Protein product: CASSQLRDSRNEQFF.